The clone carrying this T cell receptor beta chain turned up a few times. The data belong to a study of T-cell reconstitution after alpha-beta-depleted transplantation in children. The library targeted TCRbeta and was prepared with unique molecular identifiers. TCRdb re-derived calls from the PCR reads in MiXCR, one entry per CDR3 protein. Here the sample spans fewer than 700,000 distinct CDR3 sequences, under 15% being singletons. CDR3 size: 13 residues. Trimming cost V 1 base and J 5 bases, with 8 bases left between them. CDR1 MGHDK and CDR2 SYGVNS come from the germline V gene. The sample here was PBMCs, mostly from graft donor cells, taken 360 days after TCRalphabeta/CD19-depleted stem cell transplant. The chain links TRBV25-1 to TRBJ2-5; no clear D gene. The receptor's source is a male patient aged 10-17 years who had a stem cell transplant for acute myeloid leukemia, so the T cells may come from the graft donor. Written as DNA, the CDR3 is TGTGCCAGCAGTGAATTTAACGGGGAGACCCAGTACTTC. Amino acid sequence: CASSEFNGETQYF.